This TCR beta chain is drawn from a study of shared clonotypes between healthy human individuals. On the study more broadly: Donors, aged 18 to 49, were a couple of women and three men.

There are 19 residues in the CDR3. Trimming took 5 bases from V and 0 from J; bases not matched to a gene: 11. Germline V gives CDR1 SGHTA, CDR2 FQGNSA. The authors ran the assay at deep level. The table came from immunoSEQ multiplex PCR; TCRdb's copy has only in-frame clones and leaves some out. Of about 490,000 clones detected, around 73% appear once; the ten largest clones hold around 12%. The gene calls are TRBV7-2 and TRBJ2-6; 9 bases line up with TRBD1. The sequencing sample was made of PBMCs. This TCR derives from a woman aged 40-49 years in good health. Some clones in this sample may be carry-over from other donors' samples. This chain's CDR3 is CASSPRARTGVSGANVLTF. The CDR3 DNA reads TGTGCCAGCAGCCCCCGGGCCCGGACAGGGGTCTCTGGGGCCAACGTCCTGACTTTC.